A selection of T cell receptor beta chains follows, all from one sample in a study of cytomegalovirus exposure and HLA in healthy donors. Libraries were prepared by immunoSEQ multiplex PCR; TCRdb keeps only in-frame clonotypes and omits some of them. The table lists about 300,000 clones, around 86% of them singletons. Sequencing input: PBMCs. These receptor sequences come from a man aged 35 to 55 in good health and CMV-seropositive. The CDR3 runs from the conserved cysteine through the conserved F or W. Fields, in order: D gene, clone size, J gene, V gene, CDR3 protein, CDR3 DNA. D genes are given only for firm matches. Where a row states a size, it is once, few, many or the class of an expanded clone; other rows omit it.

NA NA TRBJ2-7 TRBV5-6 CASSFSSYEQYF TGTGCCAGCAGCTTCAGCTCCTACGAGCAGTACTTC
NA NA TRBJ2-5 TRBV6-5 CASSSAQGETQYF TGTGCCAGCAGCTCTGCACAGGGAGAGACCCAGTACTTC
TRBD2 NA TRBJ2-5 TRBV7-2 CASSRGLAETQYF TGTGCCAGCAGCCGAGGACTAGCTGAGACCCAGTACTTC
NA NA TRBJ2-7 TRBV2 CESRGNGHEQYF TGTGAATCCAGGGGAAACGGGCACGAGCAGTACTTC
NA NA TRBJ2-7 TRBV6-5 CASSYRQGGAYEQYF TGTGCCAGCAGTTATCGGCAGGGGGGAGCCTACGAGCAGTACTTC
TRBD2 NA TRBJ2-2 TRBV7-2 CASSVGLAAGTGELFF TGTGCCAGCAGCGTTGGACTAGCCGCCGGCACCGGGGAGCTGTTTTTT
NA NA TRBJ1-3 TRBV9 CASSVDRSSGNTIYF TGTGCCAGCAGCGTAGACCGGAGCTCTGGAAACACCATATATTTT
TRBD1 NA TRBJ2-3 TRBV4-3 CASRKTGVSTDTQYF TGCGCCAGCAGAAAAACAGGGGTAAGCACAGATACGCAGTATTTT
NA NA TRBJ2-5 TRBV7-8 CASSLEGGQETQYF TGTGCCAGCAGCTTAGAAGGCGGCCAAGAGACCCAGTACTTC
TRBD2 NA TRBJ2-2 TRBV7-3 CASGQRLAPNTGELFF TGTGCCAGCGGCCAACGACTAGCGCCCAACACCGGGGAGCTGTTTTTT
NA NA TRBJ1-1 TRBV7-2 CASSFGGTHTEAFF TGTGCCAGCAGCTTCGGGGGGACTCACACTGAAGCTTTCTTT
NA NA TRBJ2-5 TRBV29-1 CSVAQEETQYF TGCAGCGTTGCACAGGAAGAGACCCAGTACTTC
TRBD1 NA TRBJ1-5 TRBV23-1 CASRPTGDNQPQHF TGCGCCAGCAGACCGACAGGGGATAATCAGCCCCAGCATTTT
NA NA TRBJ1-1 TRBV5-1 CASSGSPASTEAFF TGCGCCAGCAGCGGCAGTCCAGCGAGCACTGAAGCTTTCTTT
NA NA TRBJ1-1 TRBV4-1 CASSQDTRMNTEAFF TGCGCCAGCAGCCAAGATACACGTATGAACACTGAAGCTTTCTTT
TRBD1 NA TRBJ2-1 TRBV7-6 CASSLGGQGREQFF TGTGCCAGCAGCTTGGGGGGACAGGGTAGGGAGCAGTTCTTC
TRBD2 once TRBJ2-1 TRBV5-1 CASSLGGLAGVYNEQFF TGCGCCAGCAGCTTGGGGGGCCTAGCGGGAGTCTACAATGAGCAGTTCTTC
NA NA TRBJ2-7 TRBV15 CATSSGGSTYEQYF TGTGCCACCAGCAGTGGAGGTTCCACCTACGAGCAGTACTTC
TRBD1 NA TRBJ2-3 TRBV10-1 CASSGEPDRVYADTQYF TGCGCCAGCAGTGGGGAACCGGACAGGGTATACGCAGATACGCAGTATTTT
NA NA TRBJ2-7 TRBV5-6 CASSLEGGFYEQYF TGTGCCAGCAGCTTGGAGGGGGGGTTCTACGAGCAGTACTTC
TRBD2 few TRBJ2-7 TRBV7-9 CASSPGTSGRVISYEQYF TGTGCCAGCAGCCCAGGGACTAGCGGGAGGGTGATCTCCTACGAGCAGTACTTC
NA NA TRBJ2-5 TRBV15 CATSRGTQETQYF TGTGCCACCAGCAGGGGGACACAAGAGACCCAGTACTTC
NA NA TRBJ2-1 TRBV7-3 CASSLSGDEQFF TGTGCCAGCAGCTTATCAGGGGATGAGCAGTTCTTC
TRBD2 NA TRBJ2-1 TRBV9 CASSVGAGGGYNEQFF TGTGCCAGCAGCGTAGGAGCGGGAGGGGGCTACAATGAGCAGTTCTTC
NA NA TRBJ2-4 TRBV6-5 CASRRSGQRSIQYF TGTGCCAGCAGACGATCCGGACAGCGGAGCATTCAGTACTTC
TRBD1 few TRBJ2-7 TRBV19 CASSRAGQAHEQYF TGTGCCAGTAGCCGGGCCGGACAGGCCCACGAGCAGTACTTC
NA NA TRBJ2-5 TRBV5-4 CASSGDAGLEETQYF TGTGCCAGCAGCGGGGATGCAGGGTTGGAAGAGACCCAGTACTTC
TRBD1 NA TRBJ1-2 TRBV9 CASSARTGDSNYGYTF TGTGCCAGCAGCGCTCGAACGGGGGACAGCAACTATGGCTACACCTTC
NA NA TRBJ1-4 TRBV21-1 CASSKEVGRAYEKLFF TGTGCCAGCAGCAAAGAGGTGGGCAGGGCCTATGAAAAACTGTTTTTT
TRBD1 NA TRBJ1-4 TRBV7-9 CASSPPGQINEKLFF TGTGCCAGCAGCCCACCGGGACAGATAAATGAAAAACTGTTTTTT